This T cell receptor (beta chain) was captured in a study of T cell responses to AZD1222 COVID-19 vaccine. The assay was immunoSEQ multiplex PCR, and TCRdb's table has in-frame clones only and misses some. The data hold some 150,000 clones, with about 89% observed a single time. This CDR3 comprises 15 residues. Germline assignment: CDR1 MGHRA and CDR2 YSYEKL. V was pared by 1 base and J by 5 bases, with 12 bases between. The chain links TRBV4-1 to TRBJ2-1; no firm D call. The TCR originated in an adult in good health. Sequenced material: peripheral blood, taken on day 0 of MenACWY control vaccination. In nucleotides, the CDR3 is TGCGCCAGCAGCCAAGGAAGTTTTGGTCACAATGAGCAGTTCTTC. Amino acid sequence: CASSQGSFGHNEQFF.